The rows below give T cell receptor beta chains drawn from one sample of a study of beta chain features in type 1 diabetes. Produced via immunoSEQ multiplex PCR; TCRdb's table is partial and in-frame only. Seen here are roughly 290,000 clones, roughly 8% observed once, and the top ten hold approximately 0.99%. Sequences were obtained from central memory CD4+ T cells from blood. All receptors derive from a woman aged 18-29 years in good health. CDR3s include the opening cysteine and the closing phenylalanine or tryptophan. A D gene is named only where the DNA matches it firmly. Not every row has a clone size; where given, it reads once, few, many or a size class.

D gene | J gene | clone size | V gene | CDR3 protein | CDR3 DNA
TRBD1 | TRBJ2-2 | few | TRBV29-1 | CSVGQGPGYGELFF | TGCAGCGTAGGACAGGGGCCCGGTTACGGGGAGCTGTTTTTT
- | TRBJ2-5 | few | TRBV2 | CASSVGYQETQYF | TGTGCCAGCAGTGTGGGCTACCAAGAGACCCAGTACTTC
- | TRBJ2-3 | - | TRBV21-1 | CASSKEEPGGSTDTQYF | TGTGCCAGCAGCAAGGAGGAACCCGGGGGAAGCACAGATACGCAGTATTTT
TRBD1 | TRBJ2-1 | few | TRBV29-1 | CSFLTGGRGNEQFF | TGCAGCTTCTTGACAGGGGGCAGGGGCAATGAGCAGTTCTTC
- | TRBJ1-2 | few | TRBV13 | CASSSVGGSNYGYTF | TGTGCCAGCAGCTCCGTTGGGGGATCTAACTATGGCTACACCTTC
TRBD1 | TRBJ2-3 | once | TRBV5-1 | CASSKQGAGADTQYF | TGCGCCAGCAGCAAACAGGGGGCTGGGGCAGATACGCAGTATTTT
- | TRBJ1-5 | many | TRBV4-3 | CASSQDFSQPQHF | TGCGCCAGCAGCCAAGATTTTAGTCAGCCCCAGCATTTT
- | TRBJ1-2 | - | TRBV14 | CASSQANYGYTF | TGTGCCAGCAGCCAAGCTAACTATGGCTACACCTTC
- | TRBJ1-5 | few | TRBV15 | CATSRDRSPGQPQHF | TGTGCCACCAGCAGAGATCGAAGCCCGGGGCAGCCCCAGCATTTT
TRBD1 | TRBJ1-5 | - | TRBV18 | CASSPSATGGSNQPQHF | TGTGCCAGCTCACCATCAGCGACAGGGGGTAGCAATCAGCCCCAGCATTTT
TRBD1 | TRBJ2-5 | few | TRBV7-3 | CASSSSRGYEETQYF | TGTGCCAGCAGCTCCTCCAGGGGGTATGAGGAGACCCAGTACTTC
TRBD1 | TRBJ2-2 | many | TRBV6-5 | CASSYSGRGHTGELFF | TGTGCCAGCAGTTACTCGGGCAGGGGGCACACCGGGGAGCTGTTTTTT
- | TRBJ1-3 | few | TRBV4-1 | CASSQVVGGSGNTIYF | TGCGCCAGCAGCCAAGTCGTTGGGGGATCTGGAAACACCATATATTTT
- | TRBJ2-1 | - | TRBV5-4 | CASSRSRNEQFF | TGTGCCAGCAGCCGAAGCAGGAATGAGCAGTTCTTC
- | TRBJ2-3 | few | TRBV9 | CASSVVWETTDTQYF | TGTGCCAGCAGCGTAGTATGGGAGACCACAGATACGCAGTATTTT
TRBD2 | TRBJ2-5 | - | TRBV7-8 | CASSFATSPGTQYF | TGTGCCAGCAGCTTCGCGACTAGCCCGGGGACCCAGTACTTC
- | TRBJ1-4 | - | TRBV5-1 | CASSPSAARIEKLFF | TGCGCCAGCAGCCCCAGCGCGGCTCGGATTGAAAAACTGTTTTTT